The 11 T cell receptor beta chains reported below all come from one sample, sequenced in a study of CD4 T cells in relation to SARS-CoV-2 and coronaviruses (dated by TCRdb to about 2021). Their cognate antigens are unknown. Library method: the immunoSEQ multiplex PCR assay. This immuneACCESS table, as held by TCRdb, lists in-frame sequences with V and J called but not all clones. Of the missing ones, under half trace to an unresolved V gene in checked studies; the others have no known cause. Recorded for this sample are 15,000 to 20,000 clones; roughly 74% of them occurred a single time. 15% to 19% of the sample is in the top ten clones. CD4+ T cells from unexposed donors were collected before the COVID-19 pandemic (2011-2018). After 10 to 11 days of culture, CD4+ T cells were isolated with the EasySep CD4+ T cell isolation kit. Sequenced input: CD4+ T cells from PBMCs, cultured in vitro. The receptors were sampled from a human donor in good health.

This sequence joins TRBV7-2 and TRBJ2-1; D perhaps matches TRBD1 (6 bases). From germline, CDR1 is SGHTA and CDR2 FQGNSA. CDR3 length equals 13 residues. Trimming took 7 bases from V and 9 from J, leaving 16 bases between them. CDR3 bases: TGTGCCAGCAACCCGAACAGGGAAAGTGAGCAGTTCTTC. It codes for CASNPNRESEQFF.

The chain recombines TRBV2 with TRBJ1-1; tentative D call: TRBD1 (6 bases). The CDR3 covers 14 residues. V was pared by 6 bases and J by 0 bases, with 11 bases between. The V gene's germline CDR1 is SNHLY and CDR2 FYNNEI. The CDR3 DNA reads as TGTGCCAGCAGCGCGGACAGCATGAACACTGAAGCTTTCTTT. Translating it yields CASSADSMNTEAFF.

CDR3 DNA sequence: TGTGCCACCAGTGTCCCAAACACAGATACGCAGTATTTT. Translating gives CATSVPNTDTQYF. The rearrangement uses TRBV24-1 and TRBJ2-3; D is ambiguous. The germline gives CDR1 KGHDR, CDR2 SFDVKD. The V end was cut by 5 bases, the J end by 2 bases, with 7 bases between. The CDR3 covers 13 residues.

The chain has TRBV12-3 or TRBV12-4 and TRBJ1-2; TRBD1 might be the D (5 bases). Trimming shortened V by 6 bases and J by 5 bases, and 13 bases separated the two germline ends. This CDR3 comprises 13 residues. The CDR3 region has the DNA TGTGCCAGCAGGCGGGACGCTCTATATGGCTACACCTTC. This encodes CASRRDALYGYTF.

The genes are TRBV19 and TRBJ1-5; no definite D call. The V end lost 4 bases, the J end lost 0 bases, and 4 bases lay between the germline ends. The CDR3 is 13 amino acids. Per germline, CDR1 LNHDA and CDR2 SQIVND (reference sequence). CDR3 amino acids: CASSKVSNQPQHF. The DNA of the CDR3 is TGTGCCAGTAGTAAAGTTAGCAATCAGCCCCAGCATTTT. Based on the CDR3 plus reference TRBV19 and TRBJ1-5, the full variable domain is DGGITQSPKYLFRKEGQNVTLSCEQNLNHDAMYWYRQDPGQGLRLIYYSQIVNDFQKGDIAEGYSVSREKKESFPLTVTSAQKNPTAFYLCASSKVSNQPQHFGDGTRLSIL.

Here the CDR3 reads CASSGGRGPVGDTEAFF. CDR3 nucleotides: TGTGCCAGCAGCGGAGGGAGGGGGCCGGTCGGAGACACTGAAGCTTTCTTT. The rearrangement joins TRBV9 to TRBJ1-1, with TRBD1 matching over 7 bases. This CDR3 spans 17 amino acids. V trimming: 3 bases; J trimming: 3 bases; junction bases outside the gene matches: 14. Per the germline V gene, CDR1 is SGDLS and CDR2 is YYNGEE.

The chain couples TRBV5-1 to TRBJ2-6; D is ambiguous. V lost 1 base, J lost 0 bases, and 11 bases lay in between. The germline V gene has CDR1 SGHRS and CDR2 YFSETQ. This CDR3 has 17 amino acids. CDR3 amino acids: CASSLSPTVSGANVLTF. The DNA for the CDR3 is TGCGCCAGCAGCTTGAGCCCAACCGTCTCTGGGGCCAACGTCCTGACTTTC. Full variable domain (outside the CDR3, taken from reference TRBV5-1 and TRBJ2-6): KAGVTQTPRYLIKTRGQQVTLSCSPISGHRSVSWYQQTPGQGLQFLFEYFSETQRNKGNFPGRFSGRQFSNSRSEMNVSTLELGDSALYLCASSLSPTVSGANVLTFGAGSRLTVL.

This rearrangement joins TRBV30 to TRBJ1-5; TRBD1 matches 7 bases. V gave up 0 bases and J gave up 1 base; unmatched junction bases: 3. Germline CDR1 is GTSNPN and CDR2 is SVGIG (reference sequence). This CDR3 has 15 residues. CDR3 in DNA: TGTGCCTGGAGTGTAGCGGACAGGAGCAATCAGCCCCAGCATTTT. Its translation is CAWSVADRSNQPQHF.

This clone was detected a few times. The gene calls are TRBV11-3 and TRBJ1-1; D is unclear. The CDR3 consists of 14 residues. Germline CDR1 SGHNT, CDR2 YENEEA. Deletions cut 5 bases from V and 2 bases from J, with 12 bases between. CDR3 bases: TGTGCCAGCAGCCCCGCAGACGGAAACACTGAAGCTTTCTTT. This codes for CASSPADGNTEAFF.

The rearrangement joins TRBV19 to TRBJ1-1, with 8 nucleotides matching TRBD1. The germline CDR1 and CDR2 sequences are LNHDA and SQIVND (reference sequence). This CDR3 contains 15 residues. Trimming removed 8 bases from V and 1 base from J; junction bases left unmatched: 9. DNA for the CDR3: TGTGCCAGTTTCCCGGGACAGGTAAAGAACACTGAAGCTTTCTTT. Its translation: CASFPGQVKNTEAFF.

The chain recombines TRBV5-6 with TRBJ2-2; the D gene is possibly TRBD1 (6 bases). The germline gives CDR1 SGHDT, CDR2 YYEEEE. Between the trimmed V and J ends, which lost 5 bases and 6 bases, there was a span of 14 bases. The CDR3 is made up of 14 amino acids. The CDR3 here is CASSTRGPSGELFF. The CDR3 coding sequence is TGTGCCAGCAGTACCAGGGGCCCGTCCGGGGAGCTGTTTTTT.